These 16 T cell receptor beta chains were sequenced from one sample in a study of blood T cell repertoires in COVID-19. Data came from immunoSEQ multiplex PCR; TCRdb stores just in-frame clones and leaves some out. Counted here are 130,000 to 150,000 clones, roughly 79% occurring once; the ten biggest clones make up roughly 8.8%. Sequenced sample: peripheral blood. These receptors were obtained from a human donor with acute or convalescent COVID-19. The donor label of this sample is uncertain.

The rearrangement joins TRBV13 to TRBJ1-1; no clear D. Trimming took off 2 bases at V and 0 bases at J, with 7 bases between the two ends. This CDR3 has 14 amino acids. The germline CDR1 and CDR2 sequences are PRHDT and FYEKMQ (reference sequence). The chain's CDR3 is CASSLKTLNTEAFF. Written as DNA, the CDR3 is TGTGCCAGCAGCTTAAAAACTCTGAACACTGAAGCTTTCTTT.

The chain recombines TRBV5-1 with TRBJ1-6, with D perhaps matching TRBD1 (5 bases). The CDR3 has 15 residues. CDR1 SGHRS and CDR2 YFSETQ come from the germline V gene. Between the trimmed V and J ends, which lost 0 bases and 6 bases, there was a span of 10 bases. In nucleotides, the CDR3 is TGCGCCAGCAGCTTGGGGCGGGGCGGTAATTCACCCCTCCACTTT. This sequence encodes CASSLGRGGNSPLHF. The full variable domain, in which reference TRBV5-1 and TRBJ1-6 provide the parts outside the CDR3, is KAGVTQTPRYLIKTRGQQVTLSCSPISGHRSVSWYQQTPGQGLQFLFEYFSETQRNKGNFPGRFSGRQFSNSRSEMNVSTLELGDSALYLCASSLGRGGNSPLHFGNGTRLTVT.

The rearrangement joins TRBV7-9 to TRBJ1-5, with 7 bases fitting TRBD1. CDR1 is SEHNR and CDR2 is FQNEAQ in the germline V gene (reference sequence). The CDR3 is 14 amino acids. The V gene end was trimmed by 5 bases and the J gene end by 7 bases; junction bases not matched to a gene: 8. CDR3 in amino acids: CASSATGDGQPQHF. The CDR3 DNA is TGTGCCAGCAGCGCCACAGGGGATGGGCAGCCCCAGCATTTT.

The chain couples TRBV7-9 to TRBJ1-4, with TRBD1 as a possible D gene (5 bases). This CDR3 has 17 amino acids. CDR1 and CDR2 from the germline V gene are SEHNR and FQNEAQ (reference sequence). Trimming took off 7 bases at V and 1 base at J, with 19 bases between the two ends. The DNA of the CDR3 is TGTGCCAGCACCTCTTTCGGGGGTAAAAGAACTAATGAAAAACTGTTTTTT. Translated: CASTSFGGKRTNEKLFF.

This chain links TRBV6-6 with TRBJ1-2; D is ambiguous. The V and J ends lost 2 bases and 8 bases respectively, with 9 bases between them. Germline V CDR1 and CDR2: MNHNY, SVGAGI (reference sequence). The CDR3 totals 12 residues. The CDR3 coding sequence is TGTGCCAGCAGTTACGCTACAGAAGGCTACACCTTC. As protein: CASSYATEGYTF.

The rearrangement links TRBV9 to TRBJ1-1, with D possibly being TRBD1 (5 bases). V was pared by 0 bases and J by 5 bases, with 17 bases between. The CDR3 runs to 16 residues. Germline CDR1 and CDR2: SGDLS and YYNGEE. The CDR3 DNA is TGTGCCAGCAGCGTAGAGGCAGGGTGGGAGGGGACTGAAGCTTTCTTT. Protein product: CASSVEAGWEGTEAFF.

CDR3 residues: CASSGGRTESSYNSPLHF. The CDR3 nucleotides read TGTGCCAGCAGTGGGGGTAGGACTGAGAGCTCCTATAATTCACCCCTCCACTTT. The chain employs TRBV2 and TRBJ1-6, with D unclear. This CDR3 has 18 amino acids. Trimming left V 4 bases short and J 0 bases short, with 16 bases between. Germline V gene lookup returns CDR1 SNHLY and CDR2 FYNNEI.

The genes are TRBV27 and TRBJ1-2; D call uncertain. This CDR3 region has 14 residues. V was cut by 0 bases and J by 8 bases, with 13 bases left in between. Germline CDR1 reads MNHEY; CDR2 reads SMNVEV (reference sequence). CDR3 nucleotide sequence: TGTGCCAGCAGTTTATCGGGCTCCGCCCAGGGCTACACCTTC. It is translated as CASSLSGSAQGYTF.

This chain connects TRBV7-6 to TRBJ2-3, with 9 positions matching TRBD1. The CDR3 is 15 amino acids. The germline V gene has CDR1 SGHVS and CDR2 FNYEAQ. J lost 3 bases, V lost 4 bases, and 5 bases had no gene match. The chain's CDR3 is CASSWGQGPTDTQYF. As DNA, the CDR3 is TGTGCCAGCAGCTGGGGACAGGGACCGACAGATACGCAGTATTTT.

The chain combines TRBV27 with TRBJ2-7; tentative D call: TRBD2 (5 bases). CDR1 and CDR2 (germline): MNHEY, SMNVEV (reference sequence). CDR3 length: 15 amino acids. Trimming took off 3 bases at V and 3 bases at J, with 15 bases between the two ends. In DNA form, the CDR3 reads TGTGCCAGCAGTTTGGGTCCCCTCGGGGTCTACGAGCAGTACGTC. Its protein is CASSLGPLGVYEQYV.

This chain connects TRBV3-1 (or the pseudogene TRBV3-2) to TRBJ2-5; the D is unclear. The germline CDR1 and CDR2 sequences are LGHDT and YNNKEL (reference sequence). The CDR3 sequence is 13 residues long. V was clipped by 1 base and J by 4 bases, with 7 bases between them. CDR3 sequence (DNA): TGTGCCAGCAGCCAAGTAAGAGGAGAGACCCAGTACTTC. This codes for CASSQVRGETQYF.

About this clone itself: The same CDR3 can be traced to other DNA sequences in this sample. The chain's CDR3 is CASSERGSGANVLTF. CDR3 DNA sequence: TGTGCCAGCAGTGAACGGGGGTCTGGGGCCAACGTCCTGACTTTC. V is TRBV2 and J is TRBJ2-6; maybe TRBD2 (6 bases). Trimming took off 2 bases at V and 1 base at J, with 6 bases between the two ends. CDR3 length: 15 residues. CDR1 and CDR2 (germline): SNHLY, FYNNEI.

The rearrangement links TRBV5-1 to TRBJ2-2; perhaps TRBD1 as D (6 bases). The CDR3 spans 15 residues. V lost 7 bases and J 0 bases, leaving 13 bases between the germline ends. Germline values: CDR1 SGHRS, CDR2 YFSETQ. CDR3 loop: CASGSRQANTGELFF. The CDR3 coding sequence is TGCGCCAGCGGTTCTCGACAGGCGAACACCGGGGAGCTGTTTTTT.

J is TRBJ2-3 and V is TRBV10-3; the D gene is possibly TRBD1 (6 bases). CDR3 length: 13 residues. Trimming left V 4 bases short and J 1 base short, with 6 bases between. The germline V gene has CDR1 ENHRY and CDR2 SYGVKD. The CDR3 DNA reads TGTGCCATCAGTGCAGGGGGCACAGATACGCAGTATTTT. The encoded protein is CAISAGGTDTQYF.

The rearrangement links TRBV5-8 to TRBJ1-5; D is unclear. There are 15 residues in the CDR3. CDR1 is SGHTS and CDR2 is YDEGEE in the germline V gene. Deletions cut 6 bases from V and 2 bases from J, with 15 bases between. The CDR3 loop reads CASTPPFVGNQPQHF. The CDR3 nucleotides are TGTGCCAGCACCCCTCCGTTCGTTGGCAATCAGCCCCAGCATTTT.

This chain uses TRBV7-9 with TRBJ2-1, with D perhaps matching TRBD2 (5 bases). Germline lookup yields CDR1 SEHNR and CDR2 FQNEAQ (reference sequence). V lost 7 bases and J lost 10, with 17 bases in between. This CDR3 contains 13 residues. CDR3 in amino acids: CASTPQRLREQFF. The DNA for the CDR3 is TGTGCCAGCACCCCGCAGCGGCTTCGGGAGCAGTTCTTC.